The next 16 T cell receptor beta chains were all read from a single sample in a study of OX40 agonist ivuxolimab in advanced cancers. Profiling relied on immunoSEQ multiplex PCR, and the TCRdb table lists in-frame clones only, not all of them. Of about 86,000 clones listed, about 90% are singletons. This material consisted of CD4+ or CD8+ T cells sorted from blood, taken in a trial of the OX40 agonist ivuxolimab. The receptor source for this set is an adult with an advanced solid tumor such as melanoma, head and neck, liver or kidney cancer.

The gene calls are TRBV6-5 and TRBJ2-3; unclear D gene. CDR3 size: 14 residues. The V gene lost 2 bases and the J gene lost 2 bases, with 8 bases spanning the gap. CDR1 MNHEY and CDR2 SVGAGI come from the germline V gene. CDR3 DNA sequence: TGTGCCAGCAGTTACGACGGCCCCACAGATACGCAGTATTTT. It specifies CASSYDGPTDTQYF.

The J gene is TRBJ1-1, the V gene TRBV7-8, with D unresolved. This CDR3 comprises 14 residues. V lost 0 bases to trimming and J lost 8 bases, with 13 bases between them. Germline V gene lookup returns CDR1 SGHVS and CDR2 FQNEAQ. CDR3 in amino acids: CASSLATGREEAFF. CDR3 bases: TGTGCCAGCAGCTTAGCGACCGGGAGAGAAGAAGCTTTCTTT. The full variable domain, with the rest looked up from reference TRBV7-8 and TRBJ1-1, is GAGVSQSPRYKVAKRGQDVALRCDPISGHVSLFWYQQALGQGPEFLTYFQNEAQLDKSGLPSDRFFAERPEGSVSTLKIQRTQQEDSAVYLCASSLATGREEAFFGQGTRLTVV.

The rearrangement links TRBV7-2 to TRBJ2-5, with D tentatively TRBD1 or TRBD2 (5 bases each). The CDR3 runs to 15 residues. V was cut by 2 bases and J by 4 bases, with 14 bases left in between. The germline V gene has CDR1 SGHTA and CDR2 FQGNSA. The CDR3 region is CASSLFPGSSETQYF. The CDR3 nucleotides are TGTGCCAGCAGCTTATTTCCAGGGAGTTCAGAGACCCAGTACTTC.

This chain uses TRBV9 with TRBJ2-5; 9 bases align to TRBD2. This CDR3 region has 13 residues. Germline loops: CDR1 SGDLS, CDR2 YYNGEE. The ends lost 4 bases at V and 8 bases at J; junction bases unmatched: 6. Here the CDR3 reads CASSPRGRDTQYF. The CDR3 DNA is TGTGCCAGCAGCCCCCGCGGGAGGGACACCCAGTACTTC.

The J gene is TRBJ2-3, the V gene TRBV7-9; possible D gene TRBD1, 5 bases. V shed 1 base and J shed 3 bases, with 11 bases lying between them. The CDR3 consists of 15 residues. Germline CDR1 SEHNR, CDR2 FQNEAQ (reference sequence). The CDR3: CASSLVLQGTDTQYF. The DNA of the CDR3 is TGTGCCAGCAGCTTAGTCTTGCAGGGAACAGATACGCAGTATTTT.

V is TRBV27 and J is TRBJ2-1, with 7 bases matching TRBD2. CDR1 and CDR2 from the germline V gene are MNHEY and SMNVEV (reference sequence). The CDR3 is made up of 13 amino acids. With 6 bases clipped from V and 6 bases from J, the junction kept 5 bases outside the gene matches. The CDR3 reads CASSLGGLNEQFF. For the CDR3, the DNA is TGTGCCAGCAGCCTGGGAGGGCTCAATGAGCAGTTCTTC.

The J gene is TRBJ2-1, the V gene TRBV30; D is ambiguous. The V gene lost 5 bases and the J gene lost 8 bases, with 7 bases spanning the gap. The CDR3 is 10 residues long. Per germline, CDR1 GTSNPN and CDR2 SVGIG (reference sequence). CDR3 region: CAWGIHEQFF. The DNA of the CDR3 is TGTGCCTGGGGAATACATGAGCAGTTCTTC.

V gene TRBV25-1 combines with J gene TRBJ2-5; D perhaps matches TRBD1 (5 bases). The V end was cut by 2 bases, the J end by 6 bases, with 13 bases between. Germline V gene lookup returns CDR1 MGHDK and CDR2 SYGVNS. The CDR3 totals 14 residues. The CDR3 DNA reads as TGTGCCAGCAGTGAACCAGCCAGGGAAAAGACCCAGTACTTC. It specifies CASSEPAREKTQYF.

This rearrangement joins TRBV27 to TRBJ1-5; D not certain. Looked up from germline, CDR1 is MNHEY and CDR2 is SMNVEV (reference sequence). The CDR3 has 14 amino acids. V was pared by 5 bases and J by 1 base, with 9 bases between. CDR3 amino acids: CASSNPGSNQPQHF. The DNA of the CDR3 is TGTGCCAGCAGTAATCCTGGGAGCAATCAGCCCCAGCATTTT.

This chain connects TRBV29-1 to TRBJ1-5; weak D call: TRBD1 (6 bases). Per the germline V gene, CDR1 is SQVTM and CDR2 is ANQGSEA. This CDR3 has 14 amino acids. Trimming pared 6 bases from V and 1 base from J, leaving 13 bases between. The CDR3 loop reads CSVSGEYSNQPQHF. The CDR3 DNA is TGCAGCGTGTCAGGGGAGTACAGCAATCAGCCCCAGCATTTT.

The chain carries TRBV4-1 and TRBJ2-6; D assignment may be TRBD1 or TRBD2 (5 bases each). Trimming pared 1 base from V and 0 bases from J, leaving 7 bases between. CDR1 is MGHRA and CDR2 is YSYEKL in the germline V gene. This CDR3 has 16 residues. This CDR3 is CASSQGGYSGANVLTF. CDR3 coding DNA: TGCGCCAGCAGCCAAGGGGGGTACTCTGGGGCCAACGTCCTGACTTTC.

This rearrangement joins TRBV30 to TRBJ1-5, with TRBD1 as a possible D gene (6 bases). The length of the CDR3 is 15 residues. Germline V gene data show CDR1 as GTSNPN and CDR2 as SVGIG (reference sequence). V lost 4 bases, J lost 0 bases, and 13 bases lay in between. The CDR3, as DNA: TGTGCCTGGACCCGCGGGACATATAGCAATCAGCCCCAGCATTTT. It is translated as CAWTRGTYSNQPQHF.

This rearrangement joins TRBV19 to TRBJ2-7; tentatively, D is TRBD2 (5 bases). From germline, CDR1 is LNHDA and CDR2 SQIVND (reference sequence). The germline V and J ends were trimmed by 5 bases and 0 bases, with 11 bases remaining between them. The CDR3 sequence is 14 residues long. Written as DNA, the CDR3 is TGTGCCAGTAGTCCGAGAGGGTCCTCCTACGAGCAGTACTTC. Amino acid sequence: CASSPRGSSYEQYF. Full variable domain (rest looked up from reference TRBV19 and TRBJ2-7): DGGITQSPKYLFRKEGQNVTLSCEQNLNHDAMYWYRQDPGQGLRLIYYSQIVNDFQKGDIAEGYSVSREKKESFPLTVTSAQKNPTAFYLCASSPRGSSYEQYFGPGTRLTVT.

The chain joins TRBV7-3 to TRBJ2-6; maybe TRBD1 (6 bases). Trimming cost V 4 bases and J 0 bases, with 13 bases left between them. CDR1 and CDR2 from the germline V gene are SGHTA and FQGTGA. This CDR3 comprises 17 residues. CDR3 coding DNA: TGTGCCAGCAGCTCGGCAGGGGCTGGCTCTGGGGCCAACGTCCTGACTTTC. Protein product: CASSSAGAGSGANVLTF.

The rearrangement links TRBV9 to TRBJ2-1; 9 nucleotides agree with TRBD1. CDR1 and CDR2 from the germline V gene are SGDLS and YYNGEE. The CDR3 is made up of 15 amino acids. The V segment lost 3 bases and the J segment 3 bases; nucleotides outside the gene matches: 4. In DNA form, the CDR3 reads TGTGCCAGCAGCGAACAGGGGGCGAACTACAATGAGCAGTTCTTC. Amino acids: CASSEQGANYNEQFF.

This sequence joins TRBV5-1 and TRBJ1-3; maybe TRBD1 (5 bases). V was trimmed by 3 bases and J by 2 bases, leaving 12 bases between them. This CDR3 spans 15 amino acids. The germline CDR1 and CDR2 sequences are SGHRS and YFSETQ. CDR3 in DNA: TGCGCCAGCAGCTCCACCGGGACGGCTGGAAACACCATATATTTT. Its protein is CASSSTGTAGNTIYF. Together with reference TRBV5-1 and TRBJ1-3, the CDR3 gives the full variable domain: KAGVTQTPRYLIKTRGQQVTLSCSPISGHRSVSWYQQTPGQGLQFLFEYFSETQRNKGNFPGRFSGRQFSNSRSEMNVSTLELGDSALYLCASSSTGTAGNTIYFGEGSWLTVV.